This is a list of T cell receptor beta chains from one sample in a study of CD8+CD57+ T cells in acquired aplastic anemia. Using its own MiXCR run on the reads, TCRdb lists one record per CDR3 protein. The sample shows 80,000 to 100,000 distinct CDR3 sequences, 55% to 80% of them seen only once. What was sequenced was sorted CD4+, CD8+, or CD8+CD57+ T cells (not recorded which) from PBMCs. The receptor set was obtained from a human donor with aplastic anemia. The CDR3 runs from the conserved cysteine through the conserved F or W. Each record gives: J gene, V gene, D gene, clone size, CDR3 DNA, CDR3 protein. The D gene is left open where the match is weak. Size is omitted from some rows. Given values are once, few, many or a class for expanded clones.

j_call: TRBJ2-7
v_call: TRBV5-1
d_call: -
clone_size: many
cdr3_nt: TGCGCCAGCAGCTTTAGCGGAACCTACGAGCAGTACTTC
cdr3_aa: CASSFSGTYEQYF

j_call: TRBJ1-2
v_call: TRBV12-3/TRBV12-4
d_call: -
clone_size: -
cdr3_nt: TGTGCCAGCAGTTCCTACAGGGTCCAGGGCTACACCTTC
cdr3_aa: CASSSYRVQGYTF

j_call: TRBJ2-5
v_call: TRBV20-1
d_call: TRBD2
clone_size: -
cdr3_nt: TGCAGTGCTCTGAGCGGGAATCAAGAGACCCAGTACTTC
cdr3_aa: CSALSGNQETQYF

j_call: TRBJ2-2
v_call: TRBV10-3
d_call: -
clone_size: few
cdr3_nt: TGTGCCATCAGGATGGGAAACACCGGGGAGCTGTTTTTT
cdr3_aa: CAIRMGNTGELFF

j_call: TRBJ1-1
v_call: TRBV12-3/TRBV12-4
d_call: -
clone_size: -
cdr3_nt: TGTGCCAGCTCCGGGCTCATTAACACTGAAGCTTTCTTT
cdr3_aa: CASSGLINTEAFF

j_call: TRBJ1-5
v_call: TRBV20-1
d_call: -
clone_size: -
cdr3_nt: TGCAGTGCTAGTGCCTCTGGGGTGAGCAATCAGCCCCAGCATTTT
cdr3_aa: CSASASGVSNQPQHF

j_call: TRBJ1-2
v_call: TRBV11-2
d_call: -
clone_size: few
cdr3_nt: TGTGCCAGCAGCATGACCGCTCAAGGGGACCTCTATGGCTACACCTTC
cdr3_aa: CASSMTAQGDLYGYTF

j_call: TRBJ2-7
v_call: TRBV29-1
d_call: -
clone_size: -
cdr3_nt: TGCAGCGTGAGAGAGGTTGGGTACGAGCAGTACTTC
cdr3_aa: CSVREVGYEQYF

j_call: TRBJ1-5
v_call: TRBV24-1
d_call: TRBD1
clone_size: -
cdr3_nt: TGTGCCACCAGTGACCCGGGGACAGATCAGCCCCAGCATTTT
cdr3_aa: CATSDPGTDQPQHF

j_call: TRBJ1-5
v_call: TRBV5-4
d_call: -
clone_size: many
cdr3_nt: TGTGCCAGCAGCTTGGGATCCCAGCCCCAGCATTTT
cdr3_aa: CASSLGSQPQHF

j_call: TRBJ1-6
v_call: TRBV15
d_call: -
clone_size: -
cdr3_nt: TGTGCCACCAGCACCCTCGGGGGTTACTATAATTCACCCCTCCACTTT
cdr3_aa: CATSTLGGYYNSPLHF

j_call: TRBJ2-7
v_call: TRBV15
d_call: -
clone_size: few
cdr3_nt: TGTGCCACCAGCAGAGGACAGAATGCCTACGAGCAGTACTTC
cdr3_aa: CATSRGQNAYEQYF

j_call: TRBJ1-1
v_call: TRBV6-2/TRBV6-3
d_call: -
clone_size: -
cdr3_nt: TGTGCCAGCAGAACAGGGACTGAAGCTTTCTTT
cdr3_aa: CASRTGTEAFF

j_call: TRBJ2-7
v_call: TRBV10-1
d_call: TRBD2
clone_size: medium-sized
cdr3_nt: TGCGCCAGCAGTGAAGGGACTAGCTACGAGCAGTACTTC
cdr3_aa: CASSEGTSYEQYF

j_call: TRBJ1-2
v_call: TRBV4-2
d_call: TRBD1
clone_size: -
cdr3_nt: TGTGCCAGCAGCCAAGGGACAGGGTCCGACTATGGCTACACCTTC
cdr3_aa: CASSQGTGSDYGYTF

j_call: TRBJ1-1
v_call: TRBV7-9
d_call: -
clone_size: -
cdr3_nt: TGTGCCAGCAGCTTAGTTTCCTACACTGAAGCTTTCTTT
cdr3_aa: CASSLVSYTEAFF